A single sample gave rise to the 27 T cell receptor beta chains below, sequenced in a study of shared T cell receptors in the human thymus. Assay: immunoSEQ multiplex PCR; the TCRdb copy retains only in-frame clones and omits some. The table has hundreds of thousands of clones, 88% seen once. The same data also contributed to another study, on human thymus T cells.

Sample: thymocytes. These receptors all stem from a boy under two years old with a congenital heart defect.

The chain couples TRBV4-1 to TRBJ2-1; 13 nucleotides line up with TRBD2. CDR3 length equals 21 residues. The V segment lost 2 bases and the J segment 7 bases; nucleotides outside the gene matches: 20. CDR1 is MGHRA, CDR2 YSYEKL, per germline. The CDR3 coding sequence is TGCGCCAGCAGCCAACACTTTTCCGGGACTAGCGGGACAACGGAGAGGAATGAGCAGTTCTTC. This translates into CASSQHFSGTSGTTERNEQFF.

The chain uses TRBV6-1 and TRBJ1-5, with a tentative D call TRBD1 (5 bases). This CDR3 has 14 amino acids. Germline loops: CDR1 MNHNS, CDR2 SASEGT. V shed 4 bases and J shed 0 bases, with 7 bases lying between them. In DNA, the CDR3 is TGTGCCAGCAGTGGGAGGGGTAGCAATCAGCCCCAGCATTTT. Translation: CASSGRGSNQPQHF.

The rearrangement joins TRBV4-1 to TRBJ2-7, with D perhaps matching TRBD2 (6 bases). Looked up from germline, CDR1 is MGHRA and CDR2 is YSYEKL. The CDR3 spans 15 residues. V was shortened by 5 bases and J by 2 bases, with 16 bases between the two germline ends. CDR3 bases: TGCGCCAGCAGCGAGGCTCCGGGACTGACCTACGAGCAGTACTTC. Its protein is CASSEAPGLTYEQYF.

This clone has a handful of counts. V and J are TRBV6-5 and TRBJ2-2, with D possibly TRBD2 on 5 matching bases. Trimming shortened V by 6 bases and J by 1 base, and 12 bases separated the two germline ends. This CDR3 contains 15 residues. The germline gives CDR1 MNHEY, CDR2 SVGAGI. The chain's CDR3 is CASRHREENTGELFF. CDR3 nucleotide sequence: TGTGCCAGCAGACACCGGGAAGAGAACACCGGGGAGCTGTTTTTT.

The chain recombines TRBV4-3 with TRBJ1-4; 8 bases line up with TRBD1. The length of the CDR3 is 16 residues. The trim removed 1 base at V and 9 bases at J, leaving 10 bases unmatched. CDR1 and CDR2 from the germline V gene are LGHNA and YSLEER. The CDR3 bases are TGCGCCAGCAGCCAAGCACCACAGGGGGGCCTCCAAAAACTGTTTTTT. Its translation: CASSQAPQGGLQKLFF.

The genes are TRBV11-2 and TRBJ2-3; 10 bases line up with TRBD1. The CDR3 contains 17 residues. Germline V lookup: CDR1 SGHAT, CDR2 FQNNGV. The J segment lost 7 bases and the V segment lost 2 bases, leaving 12 bases of the junction unmatched. The DNA for the CDR3 is TGTGCCAGCAGCTTACCACCGGGACAGGGGCCCCTTAATACGCAGTATTTT. Amino acid sequence: CASSLPPGQGPLNTQYF.

This clone has just one count. The chain links TRBV27 to TRBJ1-4; 7 nucleotides match TRBD1. The CDR3 loop spans 16 amino acids. After removal of 5 bases from V and 8 bases from J, the junction contained 14 bases not matched to a gene. The V gene's germline CDR1 is MNHEY and CDR2 SMNVEV (reference sequence). CDR3 region: CASSPVMRDSDEKLFF. The CDR3 DNA reads TGTGCCAGCAGTCCTGTTATGAGGGACAGTGACGAAAAACTGTTTTTT.

This clone was observed a single time. The rearrangement joins TRBV4-2 to TRBJ2-7; TRBD2 aligns across 10 bases. J was trimmed by 4 bases and V by 4 bases; bases with no gene match: 10. This CDR3 region has 16 residues. Germline CDR1 reads LGHNA; CDR2 reads YNFKEQ. CDR3 sequence: CASSPAPSGRIYEQYF. The DNA of the CDR3 is TGTGCCAGCAGCCCAGCCCCTAGCGGGAGAATATACGAGCAGTACTTC.

The V gene is TRBV6-5, the J gene TRBJ2-1, with TRBD2 as a possible D gene (6 bases). V was trimmed by 6 bases and J by 6 bases, leaving 18 bases between them. CDR1 and CDR2 (germline): MNHEY, SVGAGI. This CDR3 region has 15 residues. The DNA of the CDR3 is TGTGCCAGCAGGGGGGGTGGGTTAGACCTCAATGAGCAGTTCTTC. It is translated as CASRGGGLDLNEQFF.

The count of this clone is one. This sequence joins TRBV15 and TRBJ2-7, with 7 bases identical to TRBD2. Germline CDR1 is LNHNV and CDR2 is YYDKDF (reference sequence). V shed 0 bases, J shed 3 bases, and the junction held 5 bases outside the gene matches. The CDR3 has 15 residues. CDR3 coding DNA: TGTGCCACCAGCAGAGATAAAACTAGCGTCTACGAGCAGTACTTC. Translated, it gives CATSRDKTSVYEQYF.

The rearrangement joins TRBV19 to TRBJ2-2; 9 nucleotides align to TRBD2. The germline gives CDR1 LNHDA, CDR2 SQIVND (reference sequence). The CDR3 covers 18 residues. The V segment lost 5 bases and the J segment 0 bases; nucleotides outside the gene matches: 10. The CDR3 DNA sequence: TGTGCCAGTAGTTCGTACTCGCTAGCGGGATCGAACACCGGGGAGCTGTTTTTT. This sequence encodes CASSSYSLAGSNTGELFF.

The chain carries TRBV7-2 and TRBJ1-5, with D perhaps TRBD1 (5 bases). The CDR3 consists of 15 residues. Trimming left V 0 bases short and J 5 bases short, with 11 bases between. Germline V gives CDR1 SGHTA, CDR2 FQGNSA. This CDR3 reads CASSLAVGTDQPQHF. The CDR3 coding sequence is TGTGCCAGCAGCTTAGCGGTAGGGACTGATCAGCCCCAGCATTTT. Variable domain in full (rest from reference TRBV7-2 and TRBJ1-5): GAGVSQSPSNKVTEKGKDVELRCDPISGHTALYWYRQSLGQGLEFLIYFQGNSAPDKSGLPSDRFSAERTGGSVSTLTIQRTQQEDSAVYLCASSLAVGTDQPQHFGDGTRLSIL.

This clone appeared a single time. The V and J genes are TRBV29-1 and TRBJ2-3; the match to TRBD2 covers 7 bases. The CDR3 sequence is 16 residues long. V was pared by 6 bases and J by 4 bases, with 16 bases of the junction left unmatched. CDR1 is SQVTM and CDR2 is ANQGSEA in the germline V gene. CDR3 in amino acids: CSVPLPLAGVSDTQYF. The CDR3 nucleotides are TGCAGCGTCCCACTCCCCTTGGCGGGAGTATCAGATACGCAGTATTTT.

This chain joins TRBV5-4 and TRBJ2-6, with 8 positions matching TRBD2. Germline CDR1 and CDR2: SGHNT and YYREEE (reference sequence). Trimming cost V 4 bases and J 0 bases; bases outside gene matches: 9. The CDR3 extends over 18 amino acids. CDR3 sequence reads: CASSPLAGRSSGANVLTF. The DNA of the CDR3 is TGTGCCAGCAGCCCCCTAGCGGGCCGATCCTCTGGGGCCAACGTCCTGACTTTC. Supplemented by reference TRBV5-4 and TRBJ2-6, the full variable domain reads ETGVTQSPTHLIKTRGQQVTLRCSSQSGHNTVSWYQQALGQGPQFIFQYYREEENGRGNFPPRFSGLQFPNYSSELNVNALELDDSALYLCASSPLAGRSSGANVLTFGAGSRLTVL.

Only one count was recorded for this clone. The gene calls are TRBV4-1 and TRBJ2-3; TRBD1 agrees at 10 bases. CDR1 and CDR2 (germline): MGHRA, YSYEKL. J gave up 6 bases and V 0 bases, and 9 bases lay outside the gene matches. There are 17 residues in the CDR3. The CDR3 here is CASSQDRQGAGLDTQYF. CDR3 bases: TGCGCCAGCAGCCAAGATAGACAGGGGGCGGGATTGGATACGCAGTATTTT.

The chain is built from TRBV27 and TRBJ2-7; 8 bases match TRBD2. CDR1 and CDR2 from the germline V gene are MNHEY and SMNVEV (reference sequence). J gave up 2 bases and V 6 bases, and 12 bases lay outside the gene matches. This CDR3 has 16 residues. CDR3 sequence reads: CASRPPTSGDTYEQYF. The DNA of the CDR3 is TGTGCCAGCAGACCCCCTACTAGCGGAGACACCTACGAGCAGTACTTC.

V and J are TRBV11-2 and TRBJ2-7; 10 bases line up with TRBD1. V was pared by 2 bases and J by 2 bases, with 9 bases of the junction left unmatched. Per germline, CDR1 SGHAT and CDR2 FQNNGV. This CDR3 has 17 amino acids. CDR3: CASSLPGTGDKPYEQYF. As DNA, the CDR3 is TGTGCCAGCAGCTTACCAGGGACAGGGGACAAACCCTACGAGCAGTACTTC.

The V and J genes are TRBV19 and TRBJ1-1; no definite D call. The CDR3 consists of 12 residues. V was trimmed by 8 bases and J by 1 base, leaving 8 bases between them. Germline V gene lookup returns CDR1 LNHDA and CDR2 SQIVND (reference sequence). The CDR3 coding sequence is TGTGCCAGTCAACAATGGAACACTGAAGCTTTCTTT. Translated, it gives CASQQWNTEAFF.

This clone has just one count. This chain uses TRBV2 with TRBJ1-1; D not resolved. V lost 7 bases and J 8 bases, leaving 17 bases between the germline ends. This CDR3 has 13 residues. The germline gives CDR1 SNHLY, CDR2 FYNNEI. The CDR3 coding sequence is TGTGCCAGCACCCCTGGGGAGGCCCCAGAAGCTTTCTTT. Translating gives CASTPGEAPEAFF.

The J gene is TRBJ1-1, the V gene TRBV5-6; D is unclear. Germline CDR1 and CDR2: SGHDT and YYEEEE. Trimming pared 0 bases from V and 1 base from J, leaving 7 bases between. This CDR3 comprises 14 residues. The CDR3 DNA follows: TGTGCCAGCAGCTTGGCCGAGAAGAACACTGAAGCTTTCTTT. Translated: CASSLAEKNTEAFF. Based on the CDR3 plus reference TRBV5-6 and TRBJ1-1, the full variable domain is DAGVTQSPTHLIKTRGQQVTLRCSPKSGHDTVSWYQQALGQGPQFIFQYYEEEERQRGNFPDRFSGHQFPNYSSELNVNALLLGDSALYLCASSLAEKNTEAFFGQGTRLTVV.

This sequence joins TRBV7-9 and TRBJ2-7; perhaps TRBD2 as D (6 bases). V gave up 5 bases and J gave up 0 bases, with 20 bases separating them. The CDR3 spans 17 residues. In germline, CDR1 is SEHNR, CDR2 FQNEAQ (reference sequence). The DNA for the CDR3 is TGTGCCAGCAGCCCGGGGCTCGGGACTTTAGCCTCCTACGAGCAGTACTTC. Translation gives CASSPGLGTLASYEQYF. The variable domain in full, with the rest retrieved from reference TRBV7-9 and TRBJ2-7, is DTGVSQNPRHKITKRGQNVTFRCDPISEHNRLYWYRQTLGQGPEFLTYFQNEAQLEKSRLLSDRFSAERPKGSFSTLEIQRTEQGDSAMYLCASSPGLGTLASYEQYFGPGTRLTVT.

This clone was seen a handful of times. This rearrangement joins TRBV13 to TRBJ2-7; a weak D match, TRBD2 (5 bases). V was cut by 0 bases and J by 6 bases, with 15 bases left in between. The CDR3 length is 15 residues. Germline CDR1 PRHDT, CDR2 FYEKMQ (reference sequence). The DNA of the CDR3 is TGTGCCAGCAGCTTAGGCCGCGAGCGGAAGGGCGAGCAGTACTTC. It encodes CASSLGRERKGEQYF.

The DNA of the CDR3 is TGCAGCGTAGAACTAGCGGGAGGGTATTTGGACAATGAGCAGTTCTTC. Translated, it gives CSVELAGGYLDNEQFF. The chain couples TRBV29-1 to TRBJ2-1, with 13 bases lining up with TRBD2. Trimming at V came to 6 bases and at J to 5 bases, leaving 10 bases not matched to a gene. The CDR3 sequence is 16 residues long. The germline V gene has CDR1 SQVTM and CDR2 ANQGSEA.

The chain combines TRBV4-3 with TRBJ2-7, with TRBD1 matching over 8 bases. The length of the CDR3 is 15 residues. J gave up 5 bases and V 0 bases, and 6 bases lay outside the gene matches. CDR1 and CDR2 from the germline V gene are LGHNA and YSLEER. CDR3 sequence reads: CASSQDRQGRHEQYF. The CDR3 DNA reads as TGCGCCAGCAGCCAAGATCGACAGGGGAGACACGAGCAGTACTTC.

This chain connects TRBV27 to TRBJ2-3, with a tentative D call TRBD2 (6 bases). The V end was cut by 7 bases, the J end by 2 bases, with 16 bases between. There are 15 residues in the CDR3. CDR1 MNHEY and CDR2 SMNVEV come from the germline V gene (reference sequence). As DNA, the CDR3 is TGTGCCAGCATGGCGGGACCCTCCCACACAGATACGCAGTATTTT. Encoded protein: CASMAGPSHTDTQYF.

The rearrangement uses TRBV21-1 and TRBJ1-4. TRBV21-1 is marked as a pseudogene. The CDR3 is made up of 17 amino acids. The CDR3 DNA reads TGTGCCAGCAGCAAAGACCCCGGGAGGTCCGGGTGGGAAAAACTGTTTTTT. Translating it yields CASSKDPGRSGWEKLFF.

The chain joins TRBV7-6 to TRBJ2-3; D is unresolved. From germline, CDR1 is SGHVS and CDR2 FNYEAQ. CDR3 length: 17 residues. Trimming shortened V by 0 bases and J by 6 bases, and 19 bases separated the two germline ends. The CDR3 DNA sequence: TGTGCCAGCAGCTTAGCGCGAGTCCTATTCGATAGTGATACGCAGTATTTT. Residues: CASSLARVLFDSDTQYF.